This passage covers 28 T cell receptor beta chains from one sample sequenced in a study of identical twins. MiXCR, run by TCRdb on the 5' RACE reads, gives a single entry per CDR3 protein. There are around 480,000 distinct CDR3 sequences in the sample; roughly an eighth occur only once, and 0.98% lies in the top ten. The same sample was also studied in work on yellow fever vaccine responses in identical twins.

The specimen sequenced was CD4+ T cells sorted from blood. These receptors all come from a woman aged 18-29 years in good health.

This chain uses TRBV7-2 with TRBJ2-1, with D possibly being TRBD1 or TRBD2 (6 bases each). Germline V CDR1 and CDR2: SGHTA, FQGNSA. This CDR3 is built from 15 residues. Trimming pared 5 bases from V and 2 bases from J, leaving 13 bases between. CDR3 sequence reads: CASSQEGGPYNEQFF. In nucleotides, the CDR3 is TGTGCCAGCAGCCAGGAGGGGGGCCCCTACAATGAGCAGTTCTTC.

This clonotype has more than one count but fewer than ten. The V gene is TRBV10-2, the J gene TRBJ2-1, with 7 positions matching TRBD2. CDR1 and CDR2 (germline): WSHSY, SAAADI. After removal of 7 bases from V and 0 bases from J, the junction contained 6 bases not matched to a gene. The CDR3 has 15 residues. CDR3 nucleotides: TGCGCCAGCATAAATAGCGGGCACTCCTACAATGAGCAGTTCTTC. Amino acids: CASINSGHSYNEQFF.

The CDR3 nucleotides are TGTGCCAGCACCCGGGGAGCGGGAGGCACGATTGTCACAGATACGCAGTATTTT. Protein: CASTRGAGGTIVTDTQYF. J is TRBJ2-3 and V is TRBV28, with TRBD2 matching 9 bases. V trimming: 7 bases; J trimming: 2 bases; junction bases outside the gene matches: 16. The CDR3 runs to 18 residues. Germline V gene lookup returns CDR1 MDHEN and CDR2 SYDVKM.

The V call is TRBV12-3 or TRBV12-4, the J call TRBJ2-2, with D uncertain. The CDR3 length is 11 residues. As DNA, the CDR3 is TGTGCGTCAACTGAGGCCGGGGAGCTGTTTTTT. Its protein product is CASTEAGELFF.

The J gene is TRBJ2-7, the V gene TRBV3-1; D remains unclear. Trimming shortened V by 4 bases and J by 7 bases, and 11 bases separated the two germline ends. Germline V CDR1 and CDR2: LGHDT, YNNKEL (reference sequence). This CDR3 contains 12 residues. CDR3 in amino acids: CASSPLLGEQYF. The CDR3 coding sequence is TGTGCCAGCAGCCCCCTCTTGGGGGAGCAGTACTTC.

The J gene is TRBJ2-1, the V gene TRBV19; D is tentatively TRBD1 or TRBD2 (5 bases each). V lost 6 bases and J lost 0, with 12 bases in between. The CDR3 totals 15 residues. Germline loops: CDR1 LNHDA, CDR2 SQIVND (reference sequence). This CDR3 is CASRAGTSSYNEQFF. The CDR3 DNA follows: TGTGCCAGTAGAGCCGGGACGAGCTCCTACAATGAGCAGTTCTTC.

This clonotype was detected only a few times. This chain links TRBV29-1 with TRBJ2-1; D may correspond to TRBD1 or TRBD2 (5 bases each). Germline V gives CDR1 SQVTM, CDR2 ANQGSEA. The CDR3 runs to 15 residues. Trimming removed 7 bases at V and 9 bases at J, with 25 bases between. The CDR3 sequence is CSAQGVFGGRGEQFF. CDR3 nucleotide sequence: TGCAGCGCCCAGGGAGTATTTGGGGGTCGTGGTGAGCAGTTCTTC.

The sample holds a few counts of this clonotype. This chain connects TRBV4-1 to TRBJ2-7, with 7 bases that match TRBD1. With V trimmed by 0 bases and J by 5 bases, 7 bases remained unmatched. The V gene's germline CDR1 is MGHRA and CDR2 YSYEKL. The CDR3 consists of 15 residues. CDR3 residues: CASSQDLGGANEQYF. The CDR3 DNA reads TGCGCCAGCAGCCAAGATCTAGGGGGCGCGAACGAGCAGTACTTC.

The chain combines TRBV19 with TRBJ2-1; D ambiguous. The CDR3 is made up of 13 amino acids. V was trimmed by 9 bases and J by 0 bases, leaving 9 bases between them. Germline V gene lookup returns CDR1 LNHDA and CDR2 SQIVND (reference sequence). The CDR3 spells CASARSSYNEQFF. The CDR3 region has the DNA TGTGCCAGCGCGAGGAGCTCCTACAATGAGCAGTTCTTC.

This clonotype was recorded at least ten times. The chain is built from TRBV20-1 and TRBJ2-3; D might be TRBD2 (5 bases). Germline V CDR1 and CDR2: DFQATT, SNEGSKA (reference sequence). Trimming shortened V by 1 base and J by 4 bases, and 15 bases separated the two germline ends. The CDR3 consists of 15 residues. The CDR3 region is CSARAGQIGADTQYF. In DNA, the CDR3 is TGCAGTGCTAGAGCTGGGCAGATCGGGGCAGATACGCAGTATTTT.

The chain recombines TRBV4-3 with TRBJ1-6, with D hard to call. CDR3 size: 18 residues. The germline V gene has CDR1 LGHNA and CDR2 YSLEER. Trimming took off 0 bases at V and 6 bases at J, with 18 bases between the two ends. As DNA, the CDR3 is TGCGCCAGCAGCCAAGATAGGGTGAAGGGTTTGGGTAATTCACCCCTCCACTTT. Its translation is CASSQDRVKGLGNSPLHF.

The chain combines TRBV18 with TRBJ2-7; no definite D call. Between the trimmed V and J ends, which lost 2 bases and 4 bases, there was a span of 15 bases. The CDR3 contains 15 residues. Germline V gene lookup returns CDR1 KGHSH and CDR2 LQKENI. The CDR3 here is CASSPRSGPIYEQYF. The CDR3, as DNA: TGTGCCAGCTCACCAAGGTCCGGGCCAATATACGAGCAGTACTTC. Filled out from reference TRBV18 and TRBJ2-7, the complete variable domain reads NAGVMQNPRHLVRRRGQEARLRCSPMKGHSHVYWYRQLPEEGLKFMVYLQKENIIDESGMPKERFSAEFPKEGPSILRIQQVVRGDSAAYFCASSPRSGPIYEQYFGPGTRLTVT.

This clonotype was counted only a few times. The V and J genes are TRBV6-6 and TRBJ2-7; TRBD2 might be the D (6 bases). Per the germline V gene, CDR1 is MNHNY and CDR2 is SVGAGI (reference sequence). Trimming stripped 8 bases from V and 3 bases from J, with 11 bases between. The CDR3 totals 12 residues. Here the CDR3 reads CASGQRVYEQYF. The CDR3 coding sequence is TGTGCCAGCGGCCAGCGGGTCTACGAGCAGTACTTC.

The chain combines TRBV6-2 or TRBV6-3 with TRBJ2-2; D gene unclear. CDR3 size: 14 residues. V lost 2 bases to trimming and J lost 5 bases, with 9 bases between them. Germline assignment: CDR1 MNHEY and CDR2 SVGEGT. This CDR3 is CASSYQSRTGELFF. In DNA, the CDR3 is TGTGCCAGCAGTTACCAATCCCGGACCGGGGAGCTGTTTTTT.

V is TRBV12-5 and J is TRBJ2-1; 12 bases align to TRBD2. The CDR3 loop spans 17 amino acids. V trimming: 1 base; J trimming: 5 bases; junction bases outside the gene matches: 6. Germline CDR1 reads LGHNT; CDR2 reads FRNRAP. The CDR3 DNA sequence: TGTGCTAGTGGTTTGGCCGGGACTAGCGGGCAACACAATGAGCAGTTCTTC. As protein: CASGLAGTSGQHNEQFF.

This clonotype has only a few counts. The rearrangement uses TRBV9 and TRBJ2-3, with TRBD2 matching 10 bases. CDR1 is SGDLS, CDR2 YYNGEE, per germline. CDR3 size: 17 residues. V dropped 0 bases and J dropped 8; count of bases not matched to a gene: 12. CDR3 in amino acids: CASSVVSGRAQGGTQYF. The CDR3 DNA sequence: TGTGCCAGCAGCGTAGTGAGCGGGAGGGCCCAAGGGGGTACGCAGTATTTT.

The rearrangement links TRBV20-1 to TRBJ2-7; tentatively, D is TRBD1 (5 bases). CDR1 and CDR2 from the germline V gene are DFQATT and SNEGSKA (reference sequence). V was pared by 1 base and J by 6 bases, with 13 bases between. The CDR3 spans 13 residues. In DNA form, the CDR3 reads TGCAGTGCTAGAGGTGGGGCTCCCTTCGAGCAGTACTTC. Amino acids: CSARGGAPFEQYF.

This clonotype was recorded at least ten times. The chain combines TRBV18 with TRBJ2-7, with D unclear. V was cut by 0 bases and J by 2 bases, with 11 bases left in between. Germline lookup yields CDR1 KGHSH and CDR2 LQKENI. The CDR3 length is 15 residues. CDR3 region: CASSPPVRTAYEQYF. The DNA for the CDR3 is TGTGCCAGCTCACCACCGGTCAGGACCGCCTACGAGCAGTACTTC.

The table lists this clonotype with a few counts. DNA of the CDR3: TGTGCCAGCAGCTCCGGACTAGCGGGAGGCTCACAGTACTTC. Its protein is CASSSGLAGGSQYF. The chain combines TRBV7-2 with TRBJ2-7, with 14 nucleotides matching TRBD2. Germline assignment: CDR1 SGHTA and CDR2 FQGNSA. Trimming at V came to 4 bases and at J to 10 bases, leaving 6 bases not matched to a gene. This CDR3 is built from 14 residues.

This clonotype showed up just a few times. This chain uses TRBV7-2 with TRBJ1-2; D perhaps matches TRBD1 (6 bases). The CDR3 totals 16 residues. The V end lost 1 base, the J end lost 5 bases, and 17 bases lay between the germline ends. Germline values: CDR1 SGHTA, CDR2 FQGNSA. CDR3 nucleotide sequence: TGTGCCAGCAGCTTAGGCGTGGGGGCAGGGCATTATGGCTACACCTTC. Encoded protein: CASSLGVGAGHYGYTF.

This clonotype was seen repeatedly, ten times or more. The rearrangement joins TRBV20-1 to TRBJ2-1; TRBD2 matches 12 bases. Germline CDR1 reads DFQATT; CDR2 reads SNEGSKA (reference sequence). V was pared by 0 bases and J by 7 bases, with 7 bases of the junction left unmatched. CDR3 length: 16 amino acids. The CDR3 nucleotides read TGCAGTGCTAGAGATCTAGCGGGAGGGCCGAAAAATGAGCAGTTCTTC. Translation: CSARDLAGGPKNEQFF.

This clonotype turned up a few times. The chain has TRBV6-2 or TRBV6-3 and TRBJ2-1, with 7 bases that match TRBD1. Germline V gives CDR1 MNHEY, CDR2 SVGEGT. The trim removed 0 bases at V and 10 bases at J, leaving 3 bases unmatched. The CDR3 extends over 13 amino acids. The CDR3: CASSYSKGGEQFF. CDR3 bases: TGTGCCAGCAGTTACTCGAAAGGGGGCGAGCAGTTCTTC.

This clonotype showed up just a few times. The chain carries TRBV5-6 and TRBJ1-1, with 7 bases aligning to TRBD1. The CDR3 has 17 residues. Per germline, CDR1 SGHDT and CDR2 YYEEEE. V trimming: 0 bases; J trimming: 3 bases; junction bases outside the gene matches: 11. CDR3 bases: TGTGCCAGCAGCTTGGCCGGCCCAGGGGGATACGACACTGAAGCTTTCTTT. It yields the protein CASSLAGPGGYDTEAFF.

The chain uses TRBV5-5 and TRBJ2-5; 10 bases are a match to TRBD2. Per germline, CDR1 SGHKS and CDR2 YYEKEE (reference sequence). The J segment lost 3 bases and the V segment lost 0 bases, leaving 11 bases of the junction unmatched. CDR3 length: 18 residues. CDR3: CASSLGLSGGAWKETQYF. DNA for the CDR3: TGTGCCAGCAGCTTGGGATTAAGCGGGGGGGCGTGGAAAGAGACCCAGTACTTC. The entire variable domain, with the rest obtained from reference TRBV5-5 and TRBJ2-5, is as follows: DAGVTQSPTHLIKTRGQQVTLRCSPISGHKSVSWYQQVLGQGPQFIFQYYEKEERGRGNFPDRFSARQFPNYSSELNVNALLLGDSALYLCASSLGLSGGAWKETQYFGPGTRLLVL.

This clonotype came up a few times. The rearrangement links TRBV7-2 to TRBJ1-4, with TRBD1 identical over 10 bases. The J segment lost 11 bases and the V segment lost 5 bases, leaving 8 bases of the junction unmatched. Germline lookup yields CDR1 SGHTA and CDR2 FQGNSA. CDR3 length: 14 residues. CDR3 nucleotides: TGTGCCAGCAGCCTGGACAGGGGGTTTTTTAAACTGTTTTTT. It yields the protein CASSLDRGFFKLFF. The entire variable domain, with the rest obtained from reference TRBV7-2 and TRBJ1-4, is as follows: GAGVSQSPSNKVTEKGKDVELRCDPISGHTALYWYRQSLGQGLEFLIYFQGNSAPDKSGLPSDRFSAERTGGSVSTLTIQRTQQEDSAVYLCASSLDRGFFKLFFGSGTQLSVL.

This clonotype was counted only a few times. This chain links TRBV11-2 with TRBJ2-3, with 8 bases that match TRBD2. The CDR3 runs to 16 residues. The V segment lost 4 bases and the J segment 3 bases; nucleotides outside the gene matches: 9. From germline, CDR1 is SGHAT and CDR2 FQNNGV. Here the CDR3 reads CASSYRSGGGTDTQYF. For the CDR3, the DNA is TGTGCCAGCAGCTATCGGAGCGGGGGAGGGACAGATACGCAGTATTTT.

This clonotype was observed a handful of times. The genes are TRBV5-6 and TRBJ1-5, with 7 bases fitting TRBD1. V lost 0 bases to trimming and J lost 2 bases; unmatched junction nucleotides: 8. This CDR3 comprises 17 residues. The germline gives CDR1 SGHDT, CDR2 YYEEEE. CDR3 sequence (DNA): TGTGCCAGCAGCTTGGCGTGGGGACAGCCCGGCAATCAGCCCCAGCATTTT. Amino acids: CASSLAWGQPGNQPQHF.

This clonotype was observed many times. CDR3 sequence (DNA): TGTGCCAGCGGCCGGGACAGAGCCCCGAGTAATGAAAAACTGTTTTTT. Its translation: CASGRDRAPSNEKLFF. The V call is TRBV12-3 or TRBV12-4, the J call TRBJ1-4; 7 bases line up with TRBD1. The CDR3 has 16 residues. The ends lost 8 bases at V and 4 bases at J; junction bases unmatched: 13.